The subject of this entry is one T cell receptor (beta chain). Its cognate antigen is unknown. Germline V CDR1 and CDR2: GTSNPN, SVGIG (reference sequence). This CDR3 is 15 amino acids long. Trimming at V came to 3 bases and at J to 4 bases, leaving 11 bases not matched to a gene. The sample belongs to a study of graft-versus-host responses after intestinal transplantation. The overall study: As for transplant type, recipients had multivisceral, liver-intestinal, or isolated intestinal grafts. Tacrolimus plus steroids were given to all recipients for 2 to 4 years, preceded by anti-thymocyte globulin induction.

Study conclusions and caveats: GvH clones were found in recipient marrow; some appeared first in ileum or blood.

Sequencing used immunoSEQ multiplex PCR; TCRdb keeps in-frame clones, though not all of them. The sample holds tens of thousands of clones, less than 90% seen once. The chain joins TRBV30 to TRBJ2-7; 8 bases agree with TRBD1. The specimen was unstimulated CD4+ T cells sorted from spleen or lymph node cells, collected before transplant. The receptor comes from a human donor who was the organ donor for an intestinal transplant. The CDR3, as DNA: TGTGCCTGGAGCGGACCCGGGACAGGTCCTTACGAGCAGTACTTC. Encoded protein: CAWSGPGTGPYEQYF.